This TCR beta chain comes out of a study of CD8 T cells in Susac syndrome. 0.5 to 1 ug RNA was reverse transcribed with random hexamers. Amplification of TCR beta CDR3 was carried out by immunoSEQ multiplex PCR, which covered 54 Vbeta and 13 Jbeta segments. A single record per CDR3 protein comes from TCRdb applying MiXCR to the immunoSEQ multiplex PCR reads. The data contain some 60,000 distinct CDR3 sequences, approximately 90% of them singletons. The germline V and J ends were trimmed by 2 bases and 0 bases, with 13 bases remaining between them. The CDR3 contains 16 residues. Germline CDR1 reads SGHVS; CDR2 reads FNYEAQ. From blood CD8+ and CD4+ T cells, the TCR beta chain was sequenced. Broader study findings: It was acknowledged in the study that its TCR sequencing and HLA analysis involved a relatively small number of individuals.

On this clonotype: Its antigen is currently unknown.

Sequencing used CD8+ T cells from PBMCs. V usage is TRBV7-6 and J usage is TRBJ1-2, with D maybe TRBD1 (5 bases). The receptor comes from a human donor in good health. In nucleotides, the CDR3 is TGTGCCAGCAGCTTACTTGCCGGGACCTCTAACTATGGCTACACCTTC. As protein: CASSLLAGTSNYGYTF.